This is a list of T cell receptor beta chains from one sample in a study of CD8 T cells in Susac syndrome. One entry per CDR3 protein results from TCRdb running MiXCR on the immunoSEQ multiplex PCR reads. The repertoire includes roughly 120,000 distinct CDR3 sequences, approximately 95% of them detected once, and roughly 0.3% sits in the top ten. The sequenced sample consisted of CD8+ T cells from PBMCs. Receptors were obtained from a human donor with multiple sclerosis. The CDR3 runs from the conserved cysteine through the conserved F or W. A D gene is named only where the DNA matches it firmly. A clone size is listed for some rows: how often the clone was seen (once, few, many), or a class if it is expanded.

V gene	clone size	D gene	J gene	CDR3 protein	CDR3 DNA
TRBV28	.	.	TRBJ2-7	CASSFPRDEQYF	TGTGCCAGCAGTTTCCCGCGCGACGAGCAGTACTTC
TRBV6-5	.	.	TRBJ2-5	CASSYVGQETQYF	TGTGCCAGCAGTTACGTAGGGCAAGAGACCCAGTACTTC
TRBV30	.	.	TRBJ1-5	CAWKSGGQPQHF	TGTGCCTGGAAGAGTGGAGGGCAGCCCCAGCATTTT
TRBV6-5	.	.	TRBJ2-5	CASSYTKTETQYF	TGTGCCAGCAGTTACACCAAAACGGAGACCCAGTACTTC
TRBV29-1	.	TRBD1	TRBJ2-1	CSVETLTGHSNEQFF	TGCAGCGTAGAAACCCTGACAGGGCACTCCAATGAGCAGTTCTTC
TRBV4-2	.	TRBD1	TRBJ2-2	CASSLRTGENTGELFF	TGTGCCAGCAGCCTACGGACAGGGGAGAACACCGGGGAGCTGTTTTTT
TRBV29-1	.	TRBD2	TRBJ2-5	CSVEAGTSGGPQETQYF	TGCAGCGTTGAGGCCGGGACTAGCGGGGGGCCCCAAGAGACCCAGTACTTC
TRBV4-1	.	.	TRBJ1-4	CASSQGRDATNEKLFF	TGCGCCAGCAGCCAAGGAAGGGATGCAACTAATGAAAAACTGTTTTTT
TRBV9	.	.	TRBJ2-3	CASSGSRADTQYF	TGTGCCTCGTCAGGGTCCCGGGCAGATACGCAGTATTTT
TRBV2	.	.	TRBJ2-3	CASSTGTVGGDTQYF	TGTGCCAGCTCTACCGGGACGGTCGGTGGAGATACGCAGTATTTT
TRBV15	.	.	TRBJ1-2	CATSRGGFPAF	TGTGCCACCAGCAGAGGGGGATTTCCTGCCTTC
TRBV6-2/TRBV6-3	.	.	TRBJ2-5	CASSYGRPDQKETQYF	TGTGCCAGCAGTTATGGCAGGCCGGATCAGAAAGAGACCCAGTACTTC
TRBV10-3	.	.	TRBJ2-3	CAISEWGNTDTQYF	TGTGCCATCAGTGAGTGGGGGAACACAGATACGCAGTATTTT
TRBV5-1	.	.	TRBJ2-2	CASSLPQGYTGELFF	TGCGCCAGCAGCTTACCACAGGGTTACACCGGGGAGCTGTTTTTT
TRBV5-4	.	.	TRBJ2-3	CASSLLGGSDTQYF	TGTGCCAGCAGCTTGCTTGGGGGATCCGATACGCAGTATTTT
TRBV7-9	.	TRBD2	TRBJ2-2	CASSPLGGLAGDGELFF	TGTGCCAGCAGCCCCTTAGGGGGACTAGCGGGGGACGGGGAGCTGTTTTTT
TRBV7-9	.	.	TRBJ2-7	CASSPGRTHEQYF	TGTGCCAGCAGCCCTGGACGGACCCACGAGCAGTACTTC
TRBV2	.	.	TRBJ1-2	CASRPRGENGYTF	TGTGCCAGCAGACCAAGGGGGGAAAATGGCTACACCTTC
TRBV12-3/TRBV12-4	.	.	TRBJ1-1	CASSLNPGGLNTEAFF	TGTGCCAGCAGTTTGAATCCCGGCGGGCTGAACACTGAAGCTTTCTTT
TRBV6-1	.	.	TRBJ2-7	CANSHRGGSYEQYF	TGTGCCAACAGTCACAGGGGGGGGTCCTACGAGCAGTACTTC
TRBV29-1	.	.	TRBJ1-4	CSVGWGVGNEKLFF	TGCAGCGTTGGATGGGGGGTCGGAAATGAAAAACTGTTTTTT
TRBV5-1	.	TRBD1	TRBJ2-3	CASSQDRMAQYF	TGCGCCAGCAGCCAGGACAGGATGGCGCAGTATTTT
TRBV20-1	.	TRBD2	TRBJ2-5	CSARDFSGGAETQYF	TGCAGTGCTAGAGATTTTAGCGGGGGGGCGGAGACCCAGTACTTC
TRBV30	.	.	TRBJ1-2	CAWDPGTNGYTF	TGTGCCTGGGACCCAGGGACGAATGGCTACACCTTC
TRBV5-1	.	TRBD2	TRBJ2-7	CASSLAGGNEQYF	TGCGCCAGCAGCTTGGCGGGGGGGAACGAGCAGTACTTC
TRBV9	.	TRBD1	TRBJ1-4	CASSVDTGASANEKLFF	TGTGCCAGCAGCGTAGATACAGGGGCGTCGGCTAATGAAAAACTGTTTTTT
TRBV27	.	TRBD2	TRBJ2-2	CATNAFGGSTGELFF	TGTGCCACCAATGCTTTCGGGGGGAGCACCGGGGAGCTGTTTTTT
TRBV27	.	.	TRBJ2-7	CASSSHTQPYEQYF	TGTGCCAGCAGTTCACACACGCAACCCTACGAGCAGTACTTC
TRBV6-1	.	TRBD1	TRBJ2-7	CASSGNRGGLPYEQYF	TGTGCCAGCAGTGGGAACAGGGGCGGGTTACCCTACGAGCAGTACTTC
TRBV5-4	.	.	TRBJ2-5	CASSELVTGQETQYF	TGTGCCAGCAGCGAGCTCGTGACGGGGCAAGAGACCCAGTACTTC
TRBV24-1	.	TRBD1	TRBJ1-1	CATSDLTGQVEAFF	TGTGCCACCAGTGATTTGACGGGACAGGTTGAAGCTTTCTTT
TRBV25-1	.	.	TRBJ2-1	CASSQARSSYNEQFF	TGTGCCAGCAGTCAGGCCCGAAGCTCCTACAATGAGCAGTTCTTC
TRBV7-9	.	.	TRBJ2-7	CASSLGQDNPYEQYF	TGTGCCAGCAGCTTAGGACAGGACAATCCCTACGAGCAGTACTTC
TRBV6-5	.	.	TRBJ2-1	CASSYLHEQFF	TGTGCCAGCAGTTACTTGCATGAGCAGTTCTTC
TRBV3-1	.	TRBD1	TRBJ2-1	CASSQGQFSFVEQFF	TGTGCCAGCAGCCAGGGACAGTTTTCATTTGTTGAGCAGTTCTTC
TRBV7-9	.	TRBD2	TRBJ2-3	CASSVLAGDTDTQYF	TGTGCCAGCAGCGTACTAGCGGGAGACACAGATACGCAGTATTTT
TRBV20-1	.	.	TRBJ2-1	CSARVGYGIDNEQFF	TGCAGTGCTAGAGTCGGGTACGGGATCGACAATGAGCAGTTCTTC
TRBV4-1	few	.	TRBJ2-7	CASSQLKPETDEQYF	TGCGCCAGCAGCCAGCTGAAGCCCGAAACGGACGAGCAGTACTTC
TRBV9	.	.	TRBJ2-1	CASSGPRTANYNEQFF	TGTGCCAGCAGCGGTCCCAGGACGGCCAACTACAATGAGCAGTTCTTC
TRBV6-5	.	.	TRBJ1-6	CASSYSRDSPLHF	TGTGCCAGCAGTTACTCGAGAGATTCACCCCTCCACTTT
TRBV6-5	.	TRBD1	TRBJ2-5	CASSRRQGAGETQYF	TGTGCCAGCAGTCGACGACAGGGGGCTGGAGAGACCCAGTACTTC
TRBV18	.	TRBD2	TRBJ2-1	CASSPRALAGGLDNEQFF	TGTGCCAGCTCACCACGGGCCCTAGCGGGGGGGCTCGACAATGAGCAGTTCTTC
TRBV13	.	.	TRBJ2-5	CASIKAGAETQYF	TGTGCCAGCATCAAGGCGGGGGCCGAGACCCAGTACTTC
TRBV6-5	.	.	TRBJ1-5	CASSYSSNNQPQHF	TGTGCCAGCAGTTACTCTTCAAACAATCAGCCCCAGCATTTT
TRBV29-1	.	TRBD1	TRBJ2-6	CSVEAGTGGVNSGANVLTF	TGCAGCGTTGAAGCCGGGACAGGGGGCGTTAATTCTGGGGCCAACGTCCTGACTTTC
TRBV30	.	.	TRBJ2-1	CAWSVALGPQFF	TGTGCCTGGAGTGTCGCCCTTGGCCCCCAGTTCTTC
TRBV2	.	TRBD1	TRBJ1-1	CASSEVRTGGYTEAFF	TGTGCCAGCAGTGAAGTACGGACAGGGGGTTATACTGAAGCTTTCTTT
TRBV29-1	.	.	TRBJ1-4	CSVEENNNVGSKLFF	TGCAGCGTTGAGGAAAATAACAATGTCGGGTCGAAACTGTTTTTT
TRBV4-1	once	TRBD2	TRBJ2-5	CASSPLAGGTQETQYF	TGCGCCAGCAGCCCCTTAGCGGGGGGAACACAAGAGACCCAGTACTTC
TRBV12-3/TRBV12-4	.	.	TRBJ2-7	CASSSVGVKNRYEQYF	TGTGCCAGCAGTTCAGTGGGGGTAAAAAACCGCTACGAGCAGTACTTC
TRBV7-2	once	.	TRBJ1-1	CASSLTMIPGTYEAFF	TGTGCCAGCAGCTTAACCATGATACCCGGGACTTATGAAGCTTTCTTT
TRBV28	.	.	TRBJ1-5	CASSREYRGPNQPQHF	TGTGCCAGCAGTCGCGAATACCGGGGCCCAAATCAGCCCCAGCATTTT